Listed below are T cell receptor beta chains from one sample, sequenced in a study of blood T cell repertoires in COVID-19. TCRdb keeps only in-frame clones here, not all; method: immunoSEQ multiplex PCR. The data hold under 50,000 clones, with around 82% observed a single time. Sequences were obtained from peripheral blood. These receptor sequences come from a woman aged 70-85 years with acute or convalescent COVID-19. The CDR3 runs from the conserved cysteine through the conserved F or W. The D gene is left open where the match is weak. Clone sizes are given selectively: once, few, many, or a class where the clone is expanded.

cdr3_aa cdr3_nt clone_size d_call cdr3_length j_call v_call
CASSLPMGLETQYF TGTGCCAGCAGCTTACCGATGGGGCTAGAGACCCAGTACTTC . . 14 TRBJ2-5 TRBV5-4
CASSDQGVEQPQHF TGTGCCAGCAGCGACCAGGGGGTCGAACAGCCCCAGCATTTT . TRBD1 14 TRBJ1-5 TRBV5-4
CASSGSGRGADTQYF TGTGCCAGCAGTGGTAGCGGGAGGGGGGCAGATACGCAGTATTTT . TRBD2 15 TRBJ2-3 TRBV9
CASSGPVGGGELFF TGTGCCAGCAGTGGGCCCGTCGGTGGCGGGGAGCTGTTTTTT . . 14 TRBJ2-2 TRBV28
CASSPGPTYEQYF TGTGCCAGCTCACCAGGGCCGACCTACGAGCAGTACTTC . . 13 TRBJ2-7 TRBV18
CASSFPAGQGSYGYTF TGTGCCAGCAGTTTTCCGGCTGGGCAGGGGAGCTATGGCTACACCTTC . . 16 TRBJ1-2 TRBV28
CASSLTGNYGYTF TGTGCCAGCAGTTTGACAGGCAACTATGGCTACACCTTC . . 13 TRBJ1-2 TRBV28
CASSLRGYNEQFF TGTGCCAGCAGTTTGCGCGGGTACAATGAGCAGTTCTTC . . 13 TRBJ2-1 TRBV28
CASSLELAIHTGELFF TGTGCCAGCAGCTTAGAACTAGCAATCCACACCGGGGAGCTGTTTTTT . . 16 TRBJ2-2 TRBV7-9
CASSPGWDSSTGELFF TGTGCCAGCAGCCCGGGGTGGGACAGCTCCACCGGGGAGCTGTTTTTT . TRBD1 16 TRBJ2-2 TRBV4-2
CASSVAPGTANPRLYTEAFF TGTGCCAGCAGCGTAGCTCCCGGGACAGCAAACCCCAGACTGTACACTGAAGCTTTCTTT . TRBD1 20 TRBJ1-1 TRBV9
CASTFDDRGNIQYF TGTGCCAGTACATTCGACGACAGGGGCAACATTCAGTACTTC . TRBD1 14 TRBJ2-4 TRBV19
CASSTRGPWQPQHF TGTGCCAGCAGTACCAGGGGGCCCTGGCAGCCCCAGCATTTT . TRBD1 14 TRBJ1-5 TRBV28
CASSPNSAGTHTQYF TGTGCCAGCAGCCCCAACTCCGCCGGGACTCATACGCAGTATTTT . . 15 TRBJ2-3 TRBV3-1/TRBV3-2
CASSSDYRGEQYF TGTGCCAGCAGCTCCGACTACAGGGGCGAGCAGTACTTC . TRBD1 13 TRBJ2-7 TRBV11-3
CASSPGGLNTEAFF TGTGCCAGCAGCCCCGGGGGGTTGAACACTGAAGCTTTCTTT . . 14 TRBJ1-1 TRBV28
CASSYRGGNTEAFF TGTGCCAGCAGTTACAGGGGAGGGAACACTGAAGCTTTCTTT . TRBD1 14 TRBJ1-1 TRBV27
CASSIFGGTNEKLFF TGTGCCAGTAGTATTTTTGGAGGGACTAATGAAAAACTGTTTTTT few . 15 TRBJ1-4 TRBV19
CASSPPGASGRAGELFF TGTGCCAGCAGCCCACCAGGGGCTAGCGGGAGAGCGGGGGAGCTGTTTTTT . TRBD2 17 TRBJ2-2 TRBV11-2
CASSYIAGGSDTQYF TGTGCCAGCAGTTACATAGCGGGAGGGTCAGATACGCAGTATTTT . TRBD2 15 TRBJ2-3 TRBV6-6
CATRGGTGATEAFF TGTGCCACCAGAGGGGGGACAGGGGCTACTGAAGCTTTCTTT . TRBD1 14 TRBJ1-1 TRBV2
CASSLQTSGTEQYF TGCGCCAGCAGCTTGCAGACTAGCGGGACCGAGCAGTACTTC . TRBD2 14 TRBJ2-7 TRBV5-1
CASQDRGVQPQHF TGTGCCAGCCAAGACAGGGGAGTTCAGCCCCAGCATTTT . TRBD1 13 TRBJ1-5 TRBV19
CSVEDRTSVETQYF TGCAGCGTTGAAGATCGAACTAGCGTAGAGACCCAGTACTTC . TRBD2 14 TRBJ2-5 TRBV29-1
CASSSDRGPQETQYF TGTGCCAGCAGTTCAGACAGGGGCCCCCAAGAGACCCAGTACTTC . TRBD1 15 TRBJ2-5 TRBV6-5
CASSQVGQGISGANVLTF TGTGCCAGCAGCCAAGTGGGACAGGGGATCTCTGGGGCCAACGTCCTGACTTTC . TRBD1 18 TRBJ2-6 TRBV4-2